This T cell receptor (beta chain) emerged from a study of blood T cell repertoires in COVID-19. Under the authors' procedure: For nucleated cells, counts were estimated from reference gene primer amplification. Sequencing was performed with immunoSEQ multiplex PCR; in TCRdb, only in-frame clones are kept and a portion is missing. D and trimming come from the DNA, and the V and J calls and clone size come from that table. In the table there are around 60,000 clones, 85% of which are singletons. Looked up from germline, CDR1 is MNHNS and CDR2 is SASEGT. CDR3 size: 12 residues. With 2 bases removed from V and 7 bases from J, the gap between germline ends came to 6 bases.

This chain links TRBV6-1 with TRBJ2-1; the D gene is possibly TRBD1 (5 bases). The sequenced material came from peripheral blood. The receptor comes from a man aged 70 or older with acute or convalescent COVID-19. Here the CDR3 reads CASSENRNEQFF. Here the CDR3 DNA reads TGTGCCAGCAGTGAAAACAGGAATGAGCAGTTCTTC.